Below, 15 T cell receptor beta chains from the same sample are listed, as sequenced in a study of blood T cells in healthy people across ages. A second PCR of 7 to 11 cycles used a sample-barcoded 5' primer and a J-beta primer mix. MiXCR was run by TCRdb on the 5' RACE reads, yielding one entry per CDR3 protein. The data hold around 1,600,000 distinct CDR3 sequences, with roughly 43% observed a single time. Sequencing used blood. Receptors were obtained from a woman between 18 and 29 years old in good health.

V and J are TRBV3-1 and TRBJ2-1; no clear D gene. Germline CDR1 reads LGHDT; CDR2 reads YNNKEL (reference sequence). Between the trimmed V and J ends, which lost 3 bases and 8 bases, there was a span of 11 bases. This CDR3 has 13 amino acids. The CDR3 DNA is TGTGCCAGCAGCCAGTTATTGGTCCATGAGCAGTTCTTC. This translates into CASSQLLVHEQFF.

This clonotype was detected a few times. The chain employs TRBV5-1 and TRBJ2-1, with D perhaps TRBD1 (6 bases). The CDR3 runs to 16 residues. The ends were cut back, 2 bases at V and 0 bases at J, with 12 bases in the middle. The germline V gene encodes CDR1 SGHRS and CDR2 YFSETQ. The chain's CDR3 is CASSFWTDRSYNEQFF. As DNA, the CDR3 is TGCGCCAGCAGCTTCTGGACAGACCGCTCCTACAATGAGCAGTTCTTC.

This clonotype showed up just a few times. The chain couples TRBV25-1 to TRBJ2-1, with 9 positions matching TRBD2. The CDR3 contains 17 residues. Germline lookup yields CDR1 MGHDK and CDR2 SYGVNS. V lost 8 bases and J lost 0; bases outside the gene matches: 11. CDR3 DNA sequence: TGTGCCAGCGATGAAGGGACTAGCCTTCTCTCCTACAATGAGCAGTTCTTC. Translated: CASDEGTSLLSYNEQFF.

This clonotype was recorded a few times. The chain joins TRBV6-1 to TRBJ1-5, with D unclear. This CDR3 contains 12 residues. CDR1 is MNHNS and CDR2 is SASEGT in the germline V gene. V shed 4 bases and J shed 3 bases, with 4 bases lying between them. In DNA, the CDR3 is TGTGCCAGCAGTGCACACAATCAGCCCCAGCATTTT. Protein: CASSAHNQPQHF.

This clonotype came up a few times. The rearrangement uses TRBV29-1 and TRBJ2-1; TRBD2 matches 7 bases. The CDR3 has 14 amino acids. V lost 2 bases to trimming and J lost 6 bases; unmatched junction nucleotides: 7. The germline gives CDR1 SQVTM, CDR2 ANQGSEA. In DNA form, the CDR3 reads TGCAGCGTTGAATACACCAGCGGGGCCAATGAGCAGTTCTTC. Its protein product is CSVEYTSGANEQFF.

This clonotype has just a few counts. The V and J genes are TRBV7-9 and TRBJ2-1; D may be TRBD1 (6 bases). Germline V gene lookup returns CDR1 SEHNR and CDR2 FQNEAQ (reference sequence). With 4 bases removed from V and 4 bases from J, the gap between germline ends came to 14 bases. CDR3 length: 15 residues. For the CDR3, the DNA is TGTGCCAGCAGCTCCAGGACAGACGGATACAATGAGCAGTTCTTC. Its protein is CASSSRTDGYNEQFF.

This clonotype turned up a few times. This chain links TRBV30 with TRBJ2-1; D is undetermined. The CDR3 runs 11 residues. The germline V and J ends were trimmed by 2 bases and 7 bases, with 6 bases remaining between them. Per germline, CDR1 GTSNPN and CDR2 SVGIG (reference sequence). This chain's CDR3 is CAWSLRNEQFF. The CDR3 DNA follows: TGTGCCTGGAGTTTACGTAATGAGCAGTTCTTC.

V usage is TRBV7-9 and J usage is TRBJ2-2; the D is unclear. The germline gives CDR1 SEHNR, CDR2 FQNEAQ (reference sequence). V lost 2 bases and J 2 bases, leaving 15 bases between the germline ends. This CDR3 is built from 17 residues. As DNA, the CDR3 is TGTGCCAGCAGCTTAAGGGTTTACGAGACCAACACCGGGGAGCTGTTTTTT. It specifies CASSLRVYETNTGELFF. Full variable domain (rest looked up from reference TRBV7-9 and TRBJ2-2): DTGVSQNPRHKITKRGQNVTFRCDPISEHNRLYWYRQTLGQGPEFLTYFQNEAQLEKSRLLSDRFSAERPKGSFSTLEIQRTEQGDSAMYLCASSLRVYETNTGELFFGEGSRLTVL.

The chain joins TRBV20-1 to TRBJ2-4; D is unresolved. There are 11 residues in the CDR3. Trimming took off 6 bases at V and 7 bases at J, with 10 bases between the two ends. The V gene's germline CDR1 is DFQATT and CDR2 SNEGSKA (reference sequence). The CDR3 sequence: CSAKIGNIQYF. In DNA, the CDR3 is TGCAGTGCGAAAATAGGTAACATTCAGTACTTC.

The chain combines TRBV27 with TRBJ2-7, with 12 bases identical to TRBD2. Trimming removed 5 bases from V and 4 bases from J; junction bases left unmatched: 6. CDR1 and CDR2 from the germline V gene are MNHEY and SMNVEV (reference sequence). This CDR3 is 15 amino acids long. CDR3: CASSPWTSGTYEQYF. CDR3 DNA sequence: TGTGCCAGCAGTCCGTGGACTAGCGGGACGTACGAGCAGTACTTC.

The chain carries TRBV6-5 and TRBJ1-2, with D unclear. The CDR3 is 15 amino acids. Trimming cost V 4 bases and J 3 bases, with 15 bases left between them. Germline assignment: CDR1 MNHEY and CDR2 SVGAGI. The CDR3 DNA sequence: TGTGCCAGCAGTTCCAATAATTGGGGATACTATGGCTACACCTTC. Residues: CASSSNNWGYYGYTF.

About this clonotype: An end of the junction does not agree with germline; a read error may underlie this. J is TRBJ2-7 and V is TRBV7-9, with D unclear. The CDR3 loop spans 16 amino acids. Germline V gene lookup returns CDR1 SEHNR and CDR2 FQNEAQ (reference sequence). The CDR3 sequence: CASSLGLLSSSYERYF. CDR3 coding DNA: TGTGCCAGCAGCCTAGGCTTACTGAGCAGCTCCTACGAGCGGTACTTC.

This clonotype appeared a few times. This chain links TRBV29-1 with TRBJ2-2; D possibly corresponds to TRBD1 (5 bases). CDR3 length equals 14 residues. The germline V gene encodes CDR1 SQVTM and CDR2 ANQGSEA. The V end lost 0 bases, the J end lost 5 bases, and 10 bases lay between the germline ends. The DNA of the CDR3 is TGCAGCGTTGAAGACAGGGATGGGACCGGGGAGCTGTTTTTT. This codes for CSVEDRDGTGELFF.

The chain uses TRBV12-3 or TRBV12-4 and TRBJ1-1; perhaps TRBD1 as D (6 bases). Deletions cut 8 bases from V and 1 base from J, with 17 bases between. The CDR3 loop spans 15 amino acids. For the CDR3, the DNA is TGTGCCAGCCGAATGGGGGGACACCGGAACACTGAAGCTTTCTTT. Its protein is CASRMGGHRNTEAFF.

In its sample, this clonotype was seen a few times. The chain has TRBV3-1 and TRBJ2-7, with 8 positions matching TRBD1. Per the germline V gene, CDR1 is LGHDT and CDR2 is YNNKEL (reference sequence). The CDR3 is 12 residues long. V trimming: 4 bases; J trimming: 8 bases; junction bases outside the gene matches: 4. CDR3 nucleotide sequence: TGTGCCAGCAGCCCGGACAGGGCCCAGCAGTACTTC. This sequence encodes CASSPDRAQQYF.